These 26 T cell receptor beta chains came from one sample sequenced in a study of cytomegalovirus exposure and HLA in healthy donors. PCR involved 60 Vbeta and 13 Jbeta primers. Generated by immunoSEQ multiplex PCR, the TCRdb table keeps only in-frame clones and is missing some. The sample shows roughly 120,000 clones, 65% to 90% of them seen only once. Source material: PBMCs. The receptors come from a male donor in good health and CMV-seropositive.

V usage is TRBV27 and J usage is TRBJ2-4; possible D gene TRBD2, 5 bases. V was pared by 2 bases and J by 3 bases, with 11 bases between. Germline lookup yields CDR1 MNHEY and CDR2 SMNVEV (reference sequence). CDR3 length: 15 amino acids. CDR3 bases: TGTGCCAGCAGTTTAACACCCGGAGGCAAAAACATTCAGTACTTC. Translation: CASSLTPGGKNIQYF.

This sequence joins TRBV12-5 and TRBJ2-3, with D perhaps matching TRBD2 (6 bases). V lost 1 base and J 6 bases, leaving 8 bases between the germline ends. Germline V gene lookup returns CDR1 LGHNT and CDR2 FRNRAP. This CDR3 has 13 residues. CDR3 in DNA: TGTGCTAGTGGTTTGGCTGGGGGGGATACGCAGTATTTT. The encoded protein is CASGLAGGDTQYF.

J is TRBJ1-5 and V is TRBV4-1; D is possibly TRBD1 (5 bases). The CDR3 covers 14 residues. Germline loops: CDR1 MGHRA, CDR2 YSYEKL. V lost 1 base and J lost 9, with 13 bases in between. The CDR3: CASSQVITQGPQHF. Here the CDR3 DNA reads TGCGCCAGCAGCCAAGTGATTACTCAGGGGCCCCAGCATTTT.

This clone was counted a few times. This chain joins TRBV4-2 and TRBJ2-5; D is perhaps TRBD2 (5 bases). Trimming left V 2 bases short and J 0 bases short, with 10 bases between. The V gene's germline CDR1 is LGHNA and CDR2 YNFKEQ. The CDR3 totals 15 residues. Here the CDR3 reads CASSQLTGDQETQYF. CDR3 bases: TGTGCCAGCAGCCAATTAACCGGGGACCAAGAGACCCAGTACTTC.

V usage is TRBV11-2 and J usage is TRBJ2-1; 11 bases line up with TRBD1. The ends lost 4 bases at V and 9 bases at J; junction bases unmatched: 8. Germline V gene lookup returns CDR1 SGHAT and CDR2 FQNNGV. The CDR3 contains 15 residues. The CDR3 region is CASSSDRGPRGEQFF. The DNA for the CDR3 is TGTGCCAGCAGCTCGGACAGGGGGCCTCGGGGTGAGCAGTTCTTC.

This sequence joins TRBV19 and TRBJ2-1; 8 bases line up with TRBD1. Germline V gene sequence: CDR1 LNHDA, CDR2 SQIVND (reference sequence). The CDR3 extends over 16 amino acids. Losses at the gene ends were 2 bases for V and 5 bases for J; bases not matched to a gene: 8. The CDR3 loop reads CASSINRDRINNEQFF. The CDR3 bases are TGTGCCAGTAGTATAAATCGGGACAGGATTAACAATGAGCAGTTCTTC.

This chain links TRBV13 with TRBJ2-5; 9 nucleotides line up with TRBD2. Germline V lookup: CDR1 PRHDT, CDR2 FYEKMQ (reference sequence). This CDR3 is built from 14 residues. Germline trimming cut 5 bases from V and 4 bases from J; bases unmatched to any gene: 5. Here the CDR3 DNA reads TGTGCCAGCAGCCCCGCGGGGGGGACAGAGACCCAGTACTTC. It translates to CASSPAGGTETQYF. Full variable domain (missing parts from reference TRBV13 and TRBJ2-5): AAGVIQSPRHLIKEKRETATLKCYPIPRHDTVYWYQQGPGQDPQFLISFYEKMQSDKGSIPDRFSAQQFSDYHSELNMSSLELGDSALYFCASSPAGGTETQYFGPGTRLLVL.

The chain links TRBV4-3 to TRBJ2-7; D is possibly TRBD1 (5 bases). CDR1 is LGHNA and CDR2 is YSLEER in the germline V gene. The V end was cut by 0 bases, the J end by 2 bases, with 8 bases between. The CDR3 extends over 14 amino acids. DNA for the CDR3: TGCGCCAGCAGCCAAGAGAAGGGGCCCTACGAGCAGTACTTC. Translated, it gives CASSQEKGPYEQYF.

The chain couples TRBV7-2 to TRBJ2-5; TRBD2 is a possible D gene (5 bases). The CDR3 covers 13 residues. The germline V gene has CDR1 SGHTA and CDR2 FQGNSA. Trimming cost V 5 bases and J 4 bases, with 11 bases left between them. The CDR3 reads CASSPKGRETQYF. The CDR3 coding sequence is TGTGCCAGCAGCCCCAAAGGGAGAGAGACCCAGTACTTC.

Here the CDR3 DNA reads TGCGCCAGCAGCCAAGATGTAGTAGGAGGAGGCTATGGCTACACCTTC. Translating it yields CASSQDVVGGGYGYTF. This rearrangement joins TRBV4-3 to TRBJ1-2; no reliable D call. Germline CDR1 LGHNA, CDR2 YSLEER. V lost 0 bases and J lost 4, with 15 bases in between. The CDR3 contains 16 residues.

The CDR3 sequence is CASSLTGGAYYGYTF. The CDR3 DNA reads as TGTGCCAGCAGCTTGACAGGGGGCGCGTACTATGGCTACACCTTC. The rearrangement joins TRBV7-2 to TRBJ1-2, with 10 bases aligning to TRBD1. The CDR3 length is 15 residues. The trim removed 3 bases at V and 3 bases at J, leaving 4 bases unmatched. CDR1 SGHTA and CDR2 FQGNSA come from the germline V gene.

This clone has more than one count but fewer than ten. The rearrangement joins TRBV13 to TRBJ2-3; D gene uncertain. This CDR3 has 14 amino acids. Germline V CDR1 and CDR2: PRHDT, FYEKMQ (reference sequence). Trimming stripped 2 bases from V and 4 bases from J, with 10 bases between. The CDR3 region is CASSLSLEADTQYF. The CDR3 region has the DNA TGTGCCAGCAGCTTATCCCTAGAAGCAGATACGCAGTATTTT.

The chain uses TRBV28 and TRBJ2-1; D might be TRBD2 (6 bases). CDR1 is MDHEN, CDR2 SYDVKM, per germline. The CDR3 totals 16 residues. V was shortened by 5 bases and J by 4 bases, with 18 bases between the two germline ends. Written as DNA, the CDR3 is TGTGCCAGCAGTGCCCGGCCCTACGGGAGATACAATGAGCAGTTCTTC. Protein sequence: CASSARPYGRYNEQFF.

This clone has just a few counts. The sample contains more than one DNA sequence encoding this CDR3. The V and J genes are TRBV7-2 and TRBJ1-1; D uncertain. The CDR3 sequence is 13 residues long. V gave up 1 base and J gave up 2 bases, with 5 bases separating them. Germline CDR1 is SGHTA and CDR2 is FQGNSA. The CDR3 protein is CASSLGRNTEAFF. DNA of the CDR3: TGTGCCAGCAGCTTAGGCAGAAACACTGAAGCTTTCTTT.

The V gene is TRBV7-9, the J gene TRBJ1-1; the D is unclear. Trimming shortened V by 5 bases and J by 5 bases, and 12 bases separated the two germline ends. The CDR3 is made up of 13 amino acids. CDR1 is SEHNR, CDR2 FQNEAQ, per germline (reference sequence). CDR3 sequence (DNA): TGTGCCAGCAGCCCCTGGAGTCGGACTGAAGCTTTCTTT. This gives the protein CASSPWSRTEAFF. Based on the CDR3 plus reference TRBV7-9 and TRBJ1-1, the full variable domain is DTGVSQNPRHKITKRGQNVTFRCDPISEHNRLYWYRQTLGQGPEFLTYFQNEAQLEKSRLLSDRFSAERPKGSFSTLEIQRTEQGDSAMYLCASSPWSRTEAFFGQGTRLTVV.

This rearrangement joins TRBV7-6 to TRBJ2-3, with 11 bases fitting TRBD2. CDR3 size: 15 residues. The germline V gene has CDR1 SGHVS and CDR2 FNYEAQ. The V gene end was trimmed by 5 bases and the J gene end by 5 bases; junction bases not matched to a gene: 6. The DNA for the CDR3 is TGTGCCAGCAGCCCAGGACTAGCGGGTGGAGATACGCAGTATTTT. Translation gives CASSPGLAGGDTQYF.

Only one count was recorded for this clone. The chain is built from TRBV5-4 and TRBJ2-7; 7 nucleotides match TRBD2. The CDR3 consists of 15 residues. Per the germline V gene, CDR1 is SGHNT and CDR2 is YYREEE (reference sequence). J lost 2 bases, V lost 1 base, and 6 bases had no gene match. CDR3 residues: CASSLSKRGAYEQYF. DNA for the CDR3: TGTGCCAGCAGCTTGTCTAAGCGGGGAGCCTACGAGCAGTACTTC.

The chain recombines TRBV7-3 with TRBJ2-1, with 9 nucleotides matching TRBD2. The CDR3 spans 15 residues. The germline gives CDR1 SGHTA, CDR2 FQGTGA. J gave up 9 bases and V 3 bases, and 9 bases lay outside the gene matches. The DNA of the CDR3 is TGTGCCAGCAGCTTGGTGGCGGGAGGGCCTGGTGAGCAGTTCTTC. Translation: CASSLVAGGPGEQFF.

DNA for the CDR3: TGTGCCACCAGCAGAGCGCGCGGGACCCTTCCAAATGAGCAGTTCTTC. Its protein is CATSRARGTLPNEQFF. The chain combines TRBV15 with TRBJ2-1, with D tentatively TRBD2 (6 bases). Germline V gives CDR1 LNHNV, CDR2 YYDKDF (reference sequence). The V gene lost 1 base and the J gene lost 7 bases, with 17 bases spanning the gap. The CDR3 is 16 residues long. Together with reference TRBV15 and TRBJ2-1, the CDR3 gives the full variable domain: DAMVIQNPRYQVTQFGKPVTLSCSQTLNHNVMYWYQQKSSQAPKLLFHYYDKDFNNEADTPDNFQSRRPNTSFCFLDIRSPGLGDTAMYLCATSRARGTLPNEQFFGPGTRLTVL.

In DNA form, the CDR3 reads TGTGCCAGCAGTTCTCTCGTGGAGAGCAATGCCTACGAGCAGTACTTC. Its protein product is CASSSLVESNAYEQYF. The genes are TRBV27 and TRBJ2-7; D not resolved. The ends were cut back, 4 bases at V and 2 bases at J, with 18 bases in the middle. Per germline, CDR1 MNHEY and CDR2 SMNVEV (reference sequence). The CDR3 consists of 16 residues.

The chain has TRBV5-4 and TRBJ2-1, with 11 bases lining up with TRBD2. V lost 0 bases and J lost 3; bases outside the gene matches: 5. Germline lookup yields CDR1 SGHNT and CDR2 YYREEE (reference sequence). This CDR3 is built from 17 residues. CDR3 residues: CASSLAIGTSGYNEQFF. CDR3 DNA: TGTGCCAGCAGCTTGGCGATTGGGACTAGCGGCTACAATGAGCAGTTCTTC.

As DNA, the CDR3 is TGCGCCAGCAGCTTGGCCGGGACTAGCGGGAGGGCCGCCGGGGAGCTGTTTTTT. As protein: CASSLAGTSGRAAGELFF. The chain carries TRBV5-1 and TRBJ2-2; TRBD2 matches at 16 bases. This CDR3 is 18 amino acids long. From germline, CDR1 is SGHRS and CDR2 YFSETQ. V dropped 0 bases and J dropped 6; count of bases not matched to a gene: 5.

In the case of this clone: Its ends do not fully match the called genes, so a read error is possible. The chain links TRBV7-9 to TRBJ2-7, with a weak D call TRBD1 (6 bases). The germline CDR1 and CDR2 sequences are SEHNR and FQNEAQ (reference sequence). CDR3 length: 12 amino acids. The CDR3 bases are TGTTCCAGCAGCTTAAGGGGGAACGAGCAGTACTTC. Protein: CSSSLRGNEQYF.

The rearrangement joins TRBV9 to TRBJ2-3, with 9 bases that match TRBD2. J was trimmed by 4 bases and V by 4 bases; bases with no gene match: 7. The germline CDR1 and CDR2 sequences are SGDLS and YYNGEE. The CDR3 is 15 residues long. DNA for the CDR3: TGTGCCAGCAGCCAACAGGGACTAGCTCCAGATACGCAGTATTTT. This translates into CASSQQGLAPDTQYF. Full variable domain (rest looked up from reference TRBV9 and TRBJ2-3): DSGVTQTPKHLITATGQRVTLRCSPRSGDLSVYWYQQSLDQGLQFLIQYYNGEERAKGNILERFSAQQFPDLHSELNLSSLELGDSALYFCASSQQGLAPDTQYFGPGTRLTVL.

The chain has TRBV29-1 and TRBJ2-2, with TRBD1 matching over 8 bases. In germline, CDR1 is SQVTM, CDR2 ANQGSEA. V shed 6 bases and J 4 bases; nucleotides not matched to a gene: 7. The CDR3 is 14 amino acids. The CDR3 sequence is CSVIRTGSTGELFF. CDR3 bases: TGCAGCGTAATACGGACAGGGAGCACCGGGGAGCTGTTTTTT.

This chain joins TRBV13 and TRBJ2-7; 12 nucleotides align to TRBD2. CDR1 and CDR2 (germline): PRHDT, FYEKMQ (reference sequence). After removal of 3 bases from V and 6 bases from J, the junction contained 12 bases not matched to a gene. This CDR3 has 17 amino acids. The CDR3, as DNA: TGTGCCAGCAGCTTGGGGACTCGACTAGCGGGAGTACCCGAGCAGTACTTC. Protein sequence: CASSLGTRLAGVPEQYF. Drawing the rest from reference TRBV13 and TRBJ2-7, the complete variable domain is AAGVIQSPRHLIKEKRETATLKCYPIPRHDTVYWYQQGPGQDPQFLISFYEKMQSDKGSIPDRFSAQQFSDYHSELNMSSLELGDSALYFCASSLGTRLAGVPEQYFGPGTRLTVT.